This record looks at one T cell receptor beta chain sequence and its context. V gave up 2 bases and J gave up 3 bases; unmatched junction bases: 8. From germline, CDR1 is KGHSH and CDR2 LQKENI. This CDR3 comprises 17 residues. The data derive from a study of T-cell reconstitution after alpha-beta-depleted transplantation in children. Preparing the TCRbeta library involved the use of unique molecular identifiers. TCRdb re-derived calls from the PCR reads in MiXCR, one entry per CDR3 protein. In the table there are roughly 220,000 distinct CDR3 sequences, roughly 8.1% of which are singletons. This sequence joins TRBV18 and TRBJ2-3, with 10 bases matching TRBD2. The sequencing used PBMCs, mostly from graft donor cells, collected 360 days after TCRalphabeta/CD19-depleted stem cell transplant. The receptor's source is a male patient aged 2 to 9 who had a stem cell transplant for acute myeloid leukemia, so the T cells may come from the graft donor. Here the CDR3 reads CASSPRPSGGVTDTQYF. In DNA form, the CDR3 reads TGTGCCAGCTCACCAAGGCCTAGCGGGGGAGTTACAGATACGCAGTATTTT.